This TCR beta chain was recorded in a study of blood T cell repertoires in COVID-19. Looking at the study overall: T cells, B-cell-depleted T cells, or PBMCs provided the cDNA or gDNA that served as material.

Methods used by the authors: Using reference gene primer amplification, nucleated cell counts were estimated. Libraries were prepared by immunoSEQ multiplex PCR; TCRdb keeps only in-frame clonotypes and omits some of them. The DNA was the basis for D and trimming; V, J and clone size are from that table. The sample carries about 210,000 clones, around nine tenths recorded once. This CDR3 has 15 amino acids. With 3 bases removed from V and 5 bases from J, the gap between germline ends came to 13 bases. Looked up from germline, CDR1 is SGHTA and CDR2 is FQGNSA. Sequencing was performed on peripheral blood. The sequence was collected from a woman in her thirties or forties with acute or convalescent COVID-19. This chain connects TRBV7-2 to TRBJ1-4, with D uncertain. In DNA, the CDR3 is TGTGCCAGCAGCTTTATCGCGACAAGAAATGAAAAACTGTTTTTT. Protein: CASSFIATRNEKLFF.